This T cell receptor (beta chain) was sequenced in a study of blood T cell repertoires in COVID-19. Per the original data handling: Estimated nucleated cell counts came from reference gene primer amplification. Sequenced by immunoSEQ multiplex PCR; TCRdb stores in-frame clones only, minus some. That table supplies the V and J calls and clone size; D and trimming were determined from the DNA. This table holds 200,000 to 300,000 clones, roughly 76% found once. CDR3 length: 12 residues. The ends were cut back, 1 base at V and 12 bases at J, with 12 bases in the middle. The V gene's germline CDR1 is SGHNT and CDR2 YENEEA.

The chain recombines TRBV11-3 with TRBJ1-1; D unresolved. This TCR derives from a woman at least 80 years old with COVID-19, enrolled during active disease. Sequencing was performed on peripheral blood. CDR3 nucleotides: TGTGCCAGCAGCTTAGGGGAGGGCGGTCCTTTCTTT. Translation gives CASSLGEGGPFF.